What follows are 23 T cell receptor beta chains derived from one specimen sequenced in a study of cytomegalovirus exposure and HLA in healthy donors. The protocol was immunoSEQ multiplex PCR, while the TCRdb copy is restricted to in-frame clones and leaves out a portion. The table has about 190,000 clones, about 84% seen once; the top ten hold more than 1.2%. The sample consisted of PBMCs. The receptors derive from a woman aged 18-30 years in good health and CMV-seronegative.

The gene calls are TRBV19 and TRBJ1-2, with a tentative D call TRBD1 (6 bases). Trimming cost V 5 bases and J 7 bases, with 17 bases left between them. Per the germline V gene, CDR1 is LNHDA and CDR2 is SQIVND (reference sequence). The CDR3 totals 14 residues. The CDR3 loop reads CASSPQGKSRGYTF. CDR3 sequence (DNA): TGTGCCAGTAGTCCCCAGGGGAAATCGCGTGGCTACACCTTC.

V is TRBV13 and J is TRBJ2-2; the D gene is possibly TRBD1 (6 bases). V was cut by 0 bases and J by 5 bases, with 10 bases left in between. The CDR3 covers 15 residues. Germline loops: CDR1 PRHDT, CDR2 FYEKMQ (reference sequence). CDR3 residues: CASSLGGAKTGELFF. In DNA, the CDR3 is TGTGCCAGCAGCTTAGGGGGGGCCAAGACCGGGGAGCTGTTTTTT.

The gene calls are TRBV27 and TRBJ1-5; 9 positions agree with TRBD1. The CDR3 sequence is 14 residues long. The germline CDR1 and CDR2 sequences are MNHEY and SMNVEV (reference sequence). The V segment lost 6 bases and the J segment 4 bases; nucleotides outside the gene matches: 4. CDR3 sequence (DNA): TGTGCCAGCAGCCCGGGACAGGGAAATCAGCCCCAGCATTTT. This translates into CASSPGQGNQPQHF.

The chain employs TRBV7-9 and TRBJ1-1; a weak D match, TRBD1 (6 bases). The germline gives CDR1 SEHNR, CDR2 FQNEAQ (reference sequence). V was shortened by 5 bases and J by 7 bases, with 23 bases between the two germline ends. The CDR3 length is 16 residues. Here the CDR3 DNA reads TGTGCCAGCAGCGCCTTTGGGGACAACTTGTTTTTTGAAGCTTTCTTT. It codes for CASSAFGDNLFFEAFF.

The chain joins TRBV12-5 to TRBJ2-1; 11 positions agree with TRBD2. This CDR3 spans 21 amino acids. Germline V gives CDR1 LGHNT, CDR2 FRNRAP. With 0 bases clipped from V and 5 bases from J, the junction kept 18 bases outside the gene matches. DNA for the CDR3: TGTGCTAGTGGTTTGGTATTCCTAGCGCTAGCGGGAGGAACACGGGACAATGAGCAGTTCTTC. The encoded protein is CASGLVFLALAGGTRDNEQFF.

This clone was detected only a few times. The chain is built from TRBV11-3 and TRBJ2-7; 9 bases line up with TRBD1. The CDR3 contains 14 residues. V was clipped by 5 bases and J by 2 bases; unmatched bases: 4. Germline values: CDR1 SGHNT, CDR2 YENEEA. The CDR3: CASSPGQGPYEQYF. Written as DNA, the CDR3 is TGTGCCAGCAGCCCGGGACAGGGACCCTACGAGCAGTACTTC. Based on the CDR3 plus reference TRBV11-3 and TRBJ2-7, the full variable domain is EAGVVQSPRYKIIEKKQPVAFWCNPISGHNTLYWYLQNLGQGPELLIRYENEEAVDDSQLPKDRFSAERLKGVDSTLKIQPAELGDSAVYLCASSPGQGPYEQYFGPGTRLTVT.

V usage is TRBV30 and J usage is TRBJ1-3; D gene ambiguous. This CDR3 has 12 amino acids. CDR1 and CDR2 (germline): GTSNPN, SVGIG (reference sequence). V lost 1 base, J lost 7 bases, and 8 bases lay in between. The chain's CDR3 is CAWSGGGNTIYF. CDR3 DNA: TGTGCCTGGAGTGGCGGTGGGAACACCATATATTTT.

This chain links TRBV5-8 with TRBJ2-2, with D uncertain. CDR1 is SGHTS and CDR2 is YDEGEE in the germline V gene. This CDR3 is built from 14 residues. V gave up 0 bases and J gave up 5 bases, with 8 bases separating them. The CDR3 bases are TGTGCCAGCAGCTTGGACAGAAAAACCGGGGAGCTGTTTTTT. Its translation: CASSLDRKTGELFF.

This clone appeared a few times. This chain uses TRBV30 with TRBJ1-1; 7 bases map to TRBD1. The germline V gene has CDR1 GTSNPN and CDR2 SVGIG (reference sequence). Trimming at V came to 4 bases and at J to 1 base, leaving 3 bases not matched to a gene. CDR3 length: 13 residues. Here the CDR3 DNA reads TGTGCCTGGAAAAGGGACAGGAACACTGAAGCTTTCTTT. As protein: CAWKRDRNTEAFF.

V is TRBV9 and J is TRBJ2-1; 12 positions agree with TRBD2. J lost 9 bases, V lost 3 bases, and 19 bases had no gene match. Germline CDR1 reads SGDLS; CDR2 reads YYNGEE. The CDR3 consists of 19 residues. CDR3 nucleotide sequence: TGTGCCAGCAGCGACGACCGGGGGTCTAGCGGGAGGGCCCGAATTGAGCAGTTCTTC. Translating gives CASSDDRGSSGRARIEQFF.

The J gene is TRBJ1-5, the V gene TRBV6-1; TRBD1 matches at 7 bases. V lost 4 bases, J lost 2 bases, and 8 bases stayed unmatched. The CDR3 is made up of 16 amino acids. Looked up from germline, CDR1 is MNHNS and CDR2 is SASEGT. CDR3 sequence (DNA): TGTGCCAGCAGTGTTACAGGGGATTGGGGCAATCAGCCCCAGCATTTT. It translates to CASSVTGDWGNQPQHF.

The sample holds a few counts of this clone. V is TRBV2 and J is TRBJ1-6; no firm D call. V was shortened by 6 bases and J by 0 bases, with 12 bases between the two germline ends. The germline gives CDR1 SNHLY, CDR2 FYNNEI. This CDR3 contains 16 residues. CDR3 residues: CASRSPGSSYNSPLHF. CDR3 in DNA: TGTGCCAGCAGATCACCGGGGAGCTCCTATAATTCACCCCTCCACTTT. The full variable domain, rest sourced from reference TRBV2 and TRBJ1-6, is EPEVTQTPSHQVTQMGQEVILRCVPISNHLYFYWYRQILGQKVEFLVSFYNNEISEKSEIFDDQFSVERPDGSNFTLKIRSTKLEDSAMYFCASRSPGSSYNSPLHFGNGTRLTVT.

The genes are TRBV14 and TRBJ2-1; no firm D call. V lost 0 bases, J lost 5 bases, and 11 bases lay in between. This CDR3 has 15 amino acids. CDR1 SGHDN and CDR2 FVKESK come from the germline V gene. In DNA form, the CDR3 reads TGTGCCAGCAGCCAAGAACAACCCTTCAACAATGAGCAGTTCTTC. Amino acid sequence: CASSQEQPFNNEQFF.

J is TRBJ1-1 and V is TRBV19, with TRBD1 matching 7 bases. The germline V gene encodes CDR1 LNHDA and CDR2 SQIVND (reference sequence). The CDR3 length is 14 residues. V lost 6 bases and J lost 0; bases outside the gene matches: 4. DNA for the CDR3: TGTGCCAGTAGAGGGGACAGTTTGAACACTGAAGCTTTCTTT. Translation gives CASRGDSLNTEAFF.

The chain couples TRBV19 to TRBJ1-5, with 7 nucleotides matching TRBD1. The CDR3 has 15 residues. After removal of 10 bases from V and 0 bases from J, the junction contained 9 bases not matched to a gene. The germline gives CDR1 LNHDA, CDR2 SQIVND (reference sequence). The CDR3 sequence is CATGGQVFSNQPQHF. CDR3 bases: TGTGCCACCGGAGGACAGGTCTTTAGCAATCAGCCCCAGCATTTT.

V and J are TRBV19 and TRBJ1-2, with D possibly being TRBD1 (5 bases). The CDR3 length is 11 residues. Trimming pared 6 bases from V and 7 bases from J, leaving 9 bases between. Germline V gene data show CDR1 as LNHDA and CDR2 as SQIVND (reference sequence). The CDR3 nucleotides read TGTGCCAGTAGCGGAGGGGTTGGCTACACCTTC. As protein: CASSGGVGYTF.

This sequence joins TRBV5-1 and TRBJ2-5; 8 bases align to TRBD2. Unmatched junction bases numbered 12, after V lost 4 bases and J lost 4 bases. Looked up from germline, CDR1 is SGHRS and CDR2 is YFSETQ. This CDR3 has 16 amino acids. The CDR3 sequence is CASSPSRSGVGETQYF. For the CDR3, the DNA is TGCGCCAGCAGCCCCAGTCGTAGCGGGGTCGGAGAGACCCAGTACTTC.

The chain carries TRBV25-1 and TRBJ2-1, with 9 bases that match TRBD1. Germline V gene data show CDR1 as MGHDK and CDR2 as SYGVNS. The CDR3 is made up of 16 amino acids. Germline trimming cut 1 base from V and 2 bases from J; bases unmatched to any gene: 3. The CDR3 spells CASSESRTGAYNEQFF. In nucleotides, the CDR3 is TGTGCCAGCAGTGAATCCCGGACAGGGGCCTACAATGAGCAGTTCTTC.

The chain employs TRBV7-6 and TRBJ1-4, with D unclear. V was clipped by 2 bases and J by 8 bases, with 15 bases between them. From germline, CDR1 is SGHVS and CDR2 FNYEAQ. This CDR3 spans 15 amino acids. The CDR3 loop is CASSLSSGGNEKLFF. The CDR3 nucleotides read TGTGCCAGCAGCTTAAGTTCCGGAGGAAACGAAAAACTGTTTTTT.

This rearrangement joins TRBV4-2 to TRBJ2-7; a possible D gene is TRBD1 (5 bases). Germline lookup yields CDR1 LGHNA and CDR2 YNFKEQ. The CDR3 sequence is 15 residues long. Trimming cost V 4 bases and J 0 bases, with 13 bases left between them. Here the CDR3 DNA reads TGTGCCAGCAGCCCGCACAGGTCTGGCTCCTACGAGCAGTACTTC. Its protein is CASSPHRSGSYEQYF.

This chain joins TRBV30 and TRBJ2-7; D is perhaps TRBD2 (6 bases). V was clipped by 1 base and J by 0 bases, with 16 bases between them. CDR3 size: 16 residues. Germline V gene data show CDR1 as GTSNPN and CDR2 as SVGIG (reference sequence). The CDR3 DNA reads as TGTGCCTGGAGTGCAGGCGGGGCGAGGAGCTCCTACGAGCAGTACTTC. It translates to CAWSAGGARSSYEQYF. Full variable domain (missing parts from reference TRBV30 and TRBJ2-7): SQTIHQWPATLVQPVGSPLSLECTVEGTSNPNLYWYRQAAGRGLQLLFYSVGIGQISSEVPQNLSASRPQDRQFILSSKKLLLSDSGFYLCAWSAGGARSSYEQYFGPGTRLTVT.

The chain is built from TRBV5-1 and TRBJ2-2; 8 bases are a match to TRBD1. V was clipped by 0 bases and J by 2 bases; unmatched bases: 6. The length of the CDR3 is 17 residues. Germline V CDR1 and CDR2: SGHRS, YFSETQ. In DNA form, the CDR3 reads TGCGCCAGCAGCTTGGAGCCGACAGGGGTTAACACCGGGGAGCTGTTTTTT. Translated, it gives CASSLEPTGVNTGELFF.

This chain connects TRBV4-2 to TRBJ2-7; TRBD1 matches at 9 bases. With V trimmed by 1 base and J by 0 bases, 1 base remained unmatched. Germline CDR1 reads LGHNA; CDR2 reads YNFKEQ. There are 15 residues in the CDR3. The CDR3 spells CASSQGTGVSYEQYF. The DNA for the CDR3 is TGTGCCAGCAGCCAAGGGACAGGGGTCTCCTACGAGCAGTACTTC.